These 23 T cell receptor beta chains were sequenced from one sample in a study of regulatory T cells in long-lasting Graves disease. The time point is: persistent/refractory GD, antithyroid drugs over 5 years with positive TRAb. Extracted RNA from PBMCs served as the source of the TCR library. CDR3-region Arm-PCR and iRepertoire HTBI primers produced the TCR beta libraries. One entry per CDR3 protein results from TCRdb running MiXCR on the multiplex PCR reads. The table has around 450,000 distinct CDR3 sequences, 20% to 25% seen once. The material was peripheral blood mononuclear cells (PBMCs), obtained when the disease was refractory, from a patient treated with antithyroid drugs. All receptors derive from a female donor with Graves disease.

The V call is TRBV28, the J call TRBJ1-1; 7 nucleotides match TRBD1. V lost 5 bases and J lost 5; bases outside the gene matches: 8. CDR1 is MDHEN, CDR2 SYDVKM, per germline. This CDR3 region has 14 residues. The CDR3 DNA is TGTGCCAGCAGTCCCCGATACAGGGGAACTGAAGCTTTCTTT. Translated, it gives CASSPRYRGTEAFF.

This clonotype was detected ten times or more. The chain is built from TRBV27 and TRBJ2-7; 10 bases align to TRBD2. This CDR3 contains 14 residues. J gave up 2 bases and V 5 bases, and 3 bases lay outside the gene matches. Per germline, CDR1 MNHEY and CDR2 SMNVEV (reference sequence). The CDR3 nucleotides are TGTGCCAGCAGTGTTAGCGGGGGGACCTACGAGCAGTACTTC. This translates into CASSVSGGTYEQYF.

This sequence joins TRBV3-1 and TRBJ2-7; 7 bases are shared with TRBD1. V lost 1 base to trimming and J lost 2 bases; unmatched junction nucleotides: 2. The CDR3 covers 14 residues. Germline loops: CDR1 LGHDT, CDR2 YNNKEL (reference sequence). The CDR3 sequence: CASSQVDRTYEQYF. DNA for the CDR3: TGTGCCAGCAGCCAAGTGGACAGGACCTACGAGCAGTACTTC.

This rearrangement joins TRBV6-5 to TRBJ2-5; D might be TRBD1 or TRBD2, each matching 5 bases. The CDR3 length is 15 residues. The ends were cut back, 0 bases at V and 4 bases at J, with 12 bases in the middle. Germline CDR1 and CDR2: MNHEY and SVGAGI. CDR3 protein: CASSYSGGPAETQYF. The CDR3 DNA reads as TGTGCCAGCAGTTACTCTGGGGGTCCGGCAGAGACCCAGTACTTC.

This clonotype was seen many times. The chain employs TRBV25-1 and TRBJ1-6; D gene ambiguous. The germline CDR1 and CDR2 sequences are MGHDK and SYGVNS. The CDR3 consists of 14 residues. V lost 2 bases and J lost 9, with 11 bases in between. The CDR3 coding sequence is TGTGCCAGCAGTGAAGGAACCGCGGGTTCACCCCTCCACTTT. It codes for CASSEGTAGSPLHF.

This chain connects TRBV14 to TRBJ1-2, with TRBD1 as a possible D gene (5 bases). CDR1 is SGHDN and CDR2 is FVKESK in the germline V gene. The V and J ends lost 4 bases and 4 bases respectively, with 19 bases between them. This CDR3 region has 16 residues. CDR3 sequence reads: CASSRLGLVGTYGYTF. CDR3 sequence (DNA): TGTGCCAGCAGCCGCCTGGGGCTCGTAGGAACCTATGGCTACACCTTC.

This clonotype was counted at least ten times. The chain employs TRBV28 and TRBJ1-5; TRBD1 matches 10 bases. CDR1 is MDHEN and CDR2 is SYDVKM in the germline V gene. This CDR3 comprises 14 residues. J was trimmed by 7 bases and V by 7 bases; bases with no gene match: 7. CDR3 DNA sequence: TGTGCCAGCACCGGGACAGGGGACGGGCAGCCCCAGCATTTT. As protein: CASTGTGDGQPQHF. Drawing the rest from reference TRBV28 and TRBJ1-5, the complete variable domain is DVKVTQSSRYLVKRTGEKVFLECVQDMDHENMFWYRQDPGLGLRLIYFSYDVKMKEKGDIPEGYSVSREKKERFSLILESASTNQTSMYLCASTGTGDGQPQHFGDGTRLSIL.

This clonotype was found many times. The chain is built from TRBV20-1 and TRBJ2-7; 9 bases are shared with TRBD1. CDR1 DFQATT and CDR2 SNEGSKA come from the germline V gene (reference sequence). CDR3 length equals 13 residues. Trimming removed 6 bases from V and 1 base from J; junction bases left unmatched: 4. The CDR3 reads CSATDRGSYEQYF. CDR3 sequence (DNA): TGCAGTGCCACAGACAGGGGGTCCTACGAGCAGTACTTC.

The sample holds many counts of this clonotype. J is TRBJ1-2 and V is TRBV24-1; D is possibly TRBD1 (5 bases). V gave up 3 bases and J gave up 2 bases, with 9 bases separating them. The CDR3 sequence is 14 residues long. Per the germline V gene, CDR1 is KGHDR and CDR2 is SFDVKD. The CDR3 protein is CATSDTGLNYGYTF. In nucleotides, the CDR3 is TGTGCCACCAGTGATACAGGACTCAACTATGGCTACACCTTC.

The chain has TRBV12-3 or TRBV12-4 and TRBJ2-3; D unresolved. Trimming shortened V by 1 base and J by 1 base, and 9 bases separated the two germline ends. The CDR3 totals 15 residues. The CDR3 nucleotides are TGTGCCAGCAGTTTAGGAACTGTGGGCACAGATACGCAGTATTTT. This sequence encodes CASSLGTVGTDTQYF.

This clonotype came up many times. This chain joins TRBV11-1 and TRBJ1-1; weak D call: TRBD1 (5 bases). The V and J ends lost 8 bases and 3 bases respectively, with 10 bases between them. CDR1 is SGHAT, CDR2 FQDESV, per germline (reference sequence). The length of the CDR3 is 12 residues. CDR3 protein: CASQGAYTEAFF. DNA of the CDR3: TGTGCCAGCCAGGGAGCTTACACTGAAGCTTTCTTT.

The rearrangement joins TRBV7-2 to TRBJ2-1; D perhaps matches TRBD1 (6 bases). CDR1 is SGHTA and CDR2 is FQGNSA in the germline V gene. This CDR3 region has 15 residues. Trimming pared 4 bases from V and 0 bases from J, leaving 10 bases between. This chain's CDR3 is CASSSTGTSYNEQFF. CDR3 in DNA: TGTGCCAGCAGCTCGACAGGTACCTCCTACAATGAGCAGTTCTTC.

This clonotype has ten or more counts. The chain combines TRBV6-1 with TRBJ2-5; D is unresolved. Per the germline V gene, CDR1 is MNHNS and CDR2 is SASEGT. This CDR3 is 13 amino acids long. The germline V and J ends were trimmed by 3 bases and 4 bases, with 9 bases remaining between them. The CDR3 loop reads CASSEGRRETQYF. The CDR3 bases are TGTGCCAGCAGTGAGGGCAGGAGAGAGACCCAGTACTTC.

Ten or more counts support this clonotype. The CDR3 loop is CASSRRLAGGRQETQYF. The DNA for the CDR3 is TGTGCCAGCAGCAGGCGACTAGCGGGAGGGCGGCAAGAGACCCAGTACTTC. The chain links TRBV11-2 to TRBJ2-5; 14 bases agree with TRBD2. The V gene's germline CDR1 is SGHAT and CDR2 FQNNGV. The CDR3 totals 17 residues. J lost 2 bases, V lost 5 bases, and 7 bases had no gene match.

This clonotype was found a few times. J is TRBJ2-7 and V is TRBV15; the match to TRBD1 covers 8 bases. Germline V gene lookup returns CDR1 LNHNV and CDR2 YYDKDF (reference sequence). Trimming took 2 bases from V and 0 from J; bases not matched to a gene: 6. CDR3 length: 16 residues. The CDR3 spells CATSRTTGVGSYEQYF. CDR3 in DNA: TGTGCCACCAGCAGAACGACAGGGGTCGGCTCCTACGAGCAGTACTTC.

This clonotype was seen a few times. Compared with germline, one end of the junction differs, possibly owing to a read error. V usage is TRBV19 and J usage is TRBJ2-7, with 7 positions matching TRBD1. CDR1 and CDR2 from the germline V gene are LNHDA and SQIVND (reference sequence). The CDR3 is made up of 14 amino acids. The CDR3 DNA reads as TGTGCCAGTACTATAACCCGGGACAGCCACGAGCAGTACTTC. Its protein is CASTITRDSHEQYF. The full variable domain, its missing parts supplied by reference TRBV19 and TRBJ2-7, is DGGITQSPKYLFRKEGQNVTLSCEQNLNHDAMYWYRQDPGQGLRLIYYSQIVNDFQKGDIAEGYSVSREKKESFPLTVTSAQKNPTAFYLCASTITRDSHEQYFGPGTRLTVT.

Concerning this clonotype: In this CDR3 the conserved last residue, phenylalanine or tryptophan, is missing, so a read error is likely. The chain has TRBV15 and TRBJ2-7; D might be TRBD1 (5 bases). The CDR3 totals 13 residues. The germline CDR1 and CDR2 sequences are LNHNV and YYDKDF (reference sequence). Trimming pared 0 bases from V and 7 bases from J, leaving 10 bases between. In DNA, the CDR3 is TGTGCCACCAGCAGAGATCAGGGCTATGAGCAGTACATC. It specifies CATSRDQGYEQYI.

In this sample, this clonotype turned up many times. The V call is TRBV28, the J call TRBJ2-7, with 7 nucleotides matching TRBD2. The V segment lost 5 bases and the J segment 1 base; nucleotides outside the gene matches: 8. The CDR3 loop spans 15 amino acids. The germline gives CDR1 MDHEN, CDR2 SYDVKM. The CDR3 DNA follows: TGTGCCAGCAGTGCTGTGGCGGGAGTTTCCTACGAGCAGTACTTC. Amino acid sequence: CASSAVAGVSYEQYF.

This clonotype was recorded many times. The chain uses TRBV12-3 or TRBV12-4 and TRBJ2-7; 7 nucleotides align to TRBD2. J was trimmed by 4 bases and V by 2 bases; bases with no gene match: 11. CDR3 length equals 16 residues. CDR3 in amino acids: CASSLPPGGREYEQYF. The CDR3 coding sequence is TGTGCCAGCAGTTTACCCCCGGGGGGACGGGAGTACGAGCAGTACTTC.

The rearrangement joins TRBV4-2 to TRBJ1-4, with a possible D match to TRBD1 (6 bases). The CDR3 consists of 15 residues. Trimming removed 1 base from V and 7 bases from J, with 13 bases in between. Germline assignment: CDR1 LGHNA and CDR2 YNFKEQ. CDR3 sequence reads: CASSQVQQGGEKLFF. The CDR3 nucleotides are TGTGCCAGCAGCCAAGTTCAACAGGGAGGTGAAAAACTGTTTTTT.

At least ten counts were recorded for this clonotype. This chain links TRBV7-8 with TRBJ2-1; no definite D call. V was pared by 5 bases and J by 9 bases, with 14 bases between. Looked up from germline, CDR1 is SGHVS and CDR2 is FQNEAQ. There are 13 residues in the CDR3. In nucleotides, the CDR3 is TGTGCCAGCAGCGGAGTAGTGGGTCCTGAGCAGTTCTTC. Translated, it gives CASSGVVGPEQFF.

This clonotype has a handful of counts. This chain uses TRBV24-1 with TRBJ2-7, with TRBD1 matching over 7 bases. Germline V gene lookup returns CDR1 KGHDR and CDR2 SFDVKD. V was pared by 3 bases and J by 7 bases, with 11 bases of the junction left unmatched. This CDR3 region has 15 residues. The CDR3 loop is CATSDPGTDTGEQYF. CDR3 coding DNA: TGTGCCACCAGTGATCCCGGGACAGATACGGGGGAGCAGTACTTC.

This clonotype was seen many times. The chain uses TRBV7-2 and TRBJ2-5; D is ambiguous. CDR3 size: 18 residues. V lost 3 bases and J lost 1, with 21 bases in between. The germline V gene has CDR1 SGHTA and CDR2 FQGNSA. In DNA form, the CDR3 reads TGTGCCAGCAGCTTTTCGGTTTTGGGGTTCCAGTTCCAAGAGACCCAGTACTTC. Its protein product is CASSFSVLGFQFQETQYF.